Listed below are T cell receptor beta chains from one sample, sequenced in a study of siplizumab effects on memory and regulatory T cells. Profiled with immunoSEQ multiplex PCR; TCRdb holds only in-frame clones, not every one. The sample lists about 120,000 clones; just under 95% were seen once. The source material was non-Treg CD4+ T cells sorted from blood. The receptor set was obtained from a human donor in good health. CDR3s leave out the opening cysteine and the closing phenylalanine or tryptophan. Clone size is given for some rows only: seen once, a few or many times, or a class if the clone is expanded.

V gene,clone size,J gene,CDR3 protein
TRBV9,.,TRBJ2-7,ASSALASRREQY
TRBV18,.,TRBJ2-7,ASSPVSGPISYEQY
TRBV5-1,.,TRBJ2-2,ASNVLGVLNTGELF
TRBV28,.,TRBJ2-7,ASVLSGISYEQY
TRBV4-1,once,TRBJ2-1,ASSQVEGYNEQF
TRBV19,.,TRBJ2-5,ASSGTSGGAETQY
TRBV7-3,.,TRBJ2-3,ASSLGPADTQY
TRBV5-4,.,TRBJ2-7,ASSLDRQGAGKKKQY
TRBV10-3,.,TRBJ1-2,AIRDREGGANEGVYGYT
TRBV5-1,.,TRBJ2-3,ASSLGGSDTQY
TRBV27,.,TRBJ2-3,ASSVLNLIGTDTQY
TRBV9,.,TRBJ1-5,ASTGSHNQPQH
TRBV6-6,.,TRBJ1-1,ASLDMGTEAF
TRBV27,.,TRBJ2-7,ASNPPGYEQY
TRBV27,.,TRBJ2-7,ASSSDSGYEQY
TRBV12-5,.,TRBJ2-3,ASGPPPTPDTQY
TRBV14,.,TRBJ2-6,ASPQAGGRLSGANVLT
TRBV28,.,TRBJ2-7,ASSSGTVTYEQY
TRBV28,once,TRBJ2-7,ASSLLSRDPYEQY
TRBV6-6,.,TRBJ1-2,ASRTYRDDDPYGYT
TRBV6-5,.,TRBJ2-3,ASSYGGADTQY
TRBV2,.,TRBJ2-3,ASRGDITDTQY
TRBV5-6,.,TRBJ1-6,ASSPGARGSPLH
TRBV5-4,.,TRBJ2-3,ASSLESKRGGLRDTQY
TRBV19,once,TRBJ2-7,ATKTGLGTYEQY
TRBV25-1,.,TRBJ2-7,ASRGTGEVEQY
TRBV5-4,.,TRBJ2-1,ASSFRGANEQF
TRBV7-8,once,TRBJ2-7,ASRGAGLTSYEQY
TRBV9,.,TRBJ2-3,ASSPRLADTQY
TRBV7-3,.,TRBJ2-7,ASSPTGASYEQY